Each of the 9 T cell receptor beta chains below was sequenced from the same sample in a study of spatial heterogeneity in lung cancer. Each CDR3 protein gets one entry after TCRdb re-called the 5' RACE reads with MiXCR. The data hold around 100,000 distinct CDR3 sequences, with about 4.6% observed a single time. No antigens are known for them. Time point meaning: sample taken at primary tumor resection. Study-wide results and limits: Intratumoral expanded alpha and beta TCR counts were found to track tumor mutation counts.

Sample: lung tumor tissue, taken at surgery. These receptor sequences come from a male donor with early-stage non-small cell lung cancer.

This clonotype has just a few counts. The J gene is TRBJ2-7, the V gene TRBV28, with D perhaps TRBD1 (6 bases). CDR1 and CDR2 (germline): MDHEN, SYDVKM. Trimming shortened V by 7 bases and J by 3 bases, and 16 bases separated the two germline ends. This CDR3 comprises 14 residues. CDR3 amino acids: CASTDPGHSYEQYF. For the CDR3, the DNA is TGTGCCAGCACTGACCCGGGACACAGCTACGAGCAGTACTTC.

This clonotype was seen only a few times. CDR3 sequence: CASSQDRSPGEAFF. CDR3 nucleotide sequence: TGTGCCAGCAGCCAAGATCGGTCCCCCGGGGAAGCTTTCTTT. This rearrangement joins TRBV3-1 to TRBJ1-1; unclear D gene. V shed 0 bases and J shed 8 bases, with 13 bases lying between them. The V gene's germline CDR1 is LGHDT and CDR2 YNNKEL (reference sequence). CDR3 length: 14 amino acids.

At least ten counts were recorded for this clonotype. This chain's CDR3 is CSASMLAGAADTQYF. CDR3 nucleotide sequence: TGCAGTGCTAGTATGCTAGCGGGAGCGGCAGATACGCAGTATTTT. This rearrangement joins TRBV20-1 to TRBJ2-3, with 10 bases fitting TRBD2. Germline V gene data show CDR1 as DFQATT and CDR2 as SNEGSKA (reference sequence). V shed 3 bases, J shed 4 bases, and the junction held 7 bases outside the gene matches. This CDR3 spans 15 amino acids.

This clonotype was observed many times. This sequence joins TRBV5-1 and TRBJ2-6; 12 bases align to TRBD1. Looked up from germline, CDR1 is SGHRS and CDR2 is YFSETQ. There are 18 residues in the CDR3. The V gene end was trimmed by 3 bases and the J gene end by 3 bases; junction bases not matched to a gene: 7. The DNA for the CDR3 is TGCGCCAGCAGCTATATCGGGACAGGGGGCTTTGGGGCCAACGTCCTGACTTTC. It codes for CASSYIGTGGFGANVLTF.

The chain carries TRBV9 and TRBJ2-2; TRBD2 aligns across 15 bases. The CDR3 totals 15 residues. Germline values: CDR1 SGDLS, CDR2 YYNGEE. V trimming: 5 bases; J trimming: 5 bases; junction bases outside the gene matches: 1. The CDR3 sequence is CASRGTSGRTGELFF. The CDR3 DNA reads TGTGCCAGCAGAGGGACTAGCGGGAGGACCGGGGAGCTGTTTTTT.

In this sample, this clonotype turned up a few times. The chain recombines TRBV27 with TRBJ2-1; a weak D match, TRBD2 (7 bases). Trimming pared 4 bases from V and 3 bases from J, leaving 13 bases between. Looked up from germline, CDR1 is MNHEY and CDR2 is SMNVEV (reference sequence). This CDR3 is built from 15 residues. The CDR3: CASSSGGGGYNEQFF. The CDR3 region has the DNA TGTGCCAGCAGTTCGGGAGGAGGGGGCTACAATGAGCAGTTCTTC.

The table lists this clonotype with many counts. V usage is TRBV2 and J usage is TRBJ2-1; no reliable D call. This CDR3 contains 15 residues. Germline-derived CDR1 and CDR2 are SNHLY and FYNNEI. Trimming cost V 6 bases and J 0 bases, with 12 bases left between them. CDR3 nucleotides: TGTGCCAGCAGCAGGTCTTCGAGCTCCTACAATGAGCAGTTCTTC. Its protein product is CASSRSSSSYNEQFF.

This clonotype was detected many times. This rearrangement joins TRBV28 to TRBJ1-5; TRBD1 aligns across 7 bases. The CDR3 contains 21 residues. Germline CDR1 is MDHEN and CDR2 is SYDVKM. Losses at the gene ends were 3 bases for V and 3 bases for J; bases not matched to a gene: 23. Written as DNA, the CDR3 is TGTGCCAGCAGTTTCGGATATTGGGACAGTGACCGAAGAGGGTCCAATCAGCCCCAGCATTTT. This sequence encodes CASSFGYWDSDRRGSNQPQHF.

This clonotype turned up a few times. The chain has TRBV20-1 and TRBJ2-4; 7 positions match TRBD2. The CDR3 has 16 residues. V dropped 4 bases and J dropped 1; count of bases not matched to a gene: 10. Germline assignment: CDR1 DFQATT and CDR2 SNEGSKA (reference sequence). The CDR3 region is CSAKTSALGAKNIQYF. The CDR3 region has the DNA TGCAGTGCTAAAACTAGCGCTCTGGGGGCCAAAAACATTCAGTACTTC.